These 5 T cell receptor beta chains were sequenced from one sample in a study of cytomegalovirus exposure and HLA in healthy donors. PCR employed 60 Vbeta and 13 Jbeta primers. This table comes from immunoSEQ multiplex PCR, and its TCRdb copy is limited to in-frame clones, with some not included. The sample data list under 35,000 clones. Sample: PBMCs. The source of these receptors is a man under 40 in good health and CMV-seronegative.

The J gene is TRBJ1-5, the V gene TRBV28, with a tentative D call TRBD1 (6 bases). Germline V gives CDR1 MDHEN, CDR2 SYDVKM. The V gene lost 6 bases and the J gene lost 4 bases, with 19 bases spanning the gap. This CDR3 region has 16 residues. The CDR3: CASSSGVLTANQPQHF. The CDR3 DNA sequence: TGTGCCAGCAGCTCAGGGGTCCTTACCGCTAATCAGCCCCAGCATTTT. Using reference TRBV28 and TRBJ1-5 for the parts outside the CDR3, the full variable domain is DVKVTQSSRYLVKRTGEKVFLECVQDMDHENMFWYRQDPGLGLRLIYFSYDVKMKEKGDIPEGYSVSREKKERFSLILESASTNQTSMYLCASSSGVLTANQPQHFGDGTRLSIL.

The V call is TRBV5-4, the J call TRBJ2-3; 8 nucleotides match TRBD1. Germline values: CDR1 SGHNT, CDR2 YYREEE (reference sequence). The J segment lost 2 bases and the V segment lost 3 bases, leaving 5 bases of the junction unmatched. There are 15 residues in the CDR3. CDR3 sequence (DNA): TGTGCCAGCAGCTACCGGACAGGGAACACAGATACGCAGTATTTT. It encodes CASSYRTGNTDTQYF.

The CDR3 sequence: CASSPATLENTEAFF. CDR3 DNA: TGTGCCAGCTCACCAGCAACCTTAGAGAACACTGAAGCTTTCTTT. The V gene is TRBV18, the J gene TRBJ1-1; no clear D. The CDR3 runs to 15 residues. V lost 2 bases, J lost 1 base, and 11 bases lay in between. Per germline, CDR1 KGHSH and CDR2 LQKENI.

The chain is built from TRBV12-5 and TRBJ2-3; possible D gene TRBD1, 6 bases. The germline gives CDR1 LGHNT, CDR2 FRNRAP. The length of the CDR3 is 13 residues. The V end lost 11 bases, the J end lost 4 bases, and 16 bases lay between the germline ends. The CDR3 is CASGGAGADTQYF. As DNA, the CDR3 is TGTGCTTCTGGTGGGGCAGGGGCAGATACGCAGTATTTT.

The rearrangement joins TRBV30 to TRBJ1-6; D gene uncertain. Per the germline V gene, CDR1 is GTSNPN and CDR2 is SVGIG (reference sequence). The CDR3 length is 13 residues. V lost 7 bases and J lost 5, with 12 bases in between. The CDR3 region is CALNPGNNSPLHF. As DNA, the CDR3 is TGTGCCTTAAACCCCGGTAATAATTCACCCCTCCACTTT.